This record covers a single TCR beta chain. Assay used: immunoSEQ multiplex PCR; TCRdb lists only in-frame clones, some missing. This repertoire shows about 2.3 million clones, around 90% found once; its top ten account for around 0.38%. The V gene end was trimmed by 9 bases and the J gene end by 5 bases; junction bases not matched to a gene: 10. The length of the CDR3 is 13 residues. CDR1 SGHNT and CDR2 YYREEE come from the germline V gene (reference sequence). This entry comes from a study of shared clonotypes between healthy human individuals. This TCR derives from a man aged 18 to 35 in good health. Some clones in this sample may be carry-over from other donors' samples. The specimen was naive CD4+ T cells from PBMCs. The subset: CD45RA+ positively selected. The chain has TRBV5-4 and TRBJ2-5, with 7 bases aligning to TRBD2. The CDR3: CATAGVGGETQYF. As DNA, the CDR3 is TGTGCCACCGCCGGGGTGGGAGGGGAGACCCAGTACTTC.